Presented here are 24 T cell receptor beta chains from one specimen sequenced in a study of T cell repertoires in cytomegalovirus infection. One entry per CDR3 protein, called by TCRdb with MiXCR from the reads. The sample holds a few hundred thousand distinct CDR3 sequences; about 26% are singletons and the top ten take approximately 13%. The specimen was PBMCs. These receptor sequences come from a human donor in good health (CMV status not recorded). Some clones in this sample may be carry-over from other donors' samples.

This clonotype was recorded a few times. The V and J genes are TRBV28 and TRBJ1-2, with D possibly being TRBD1 (6 bases). Looked up from germline, CDR1 is MDHEN and CDR2 is SYDVKM. The CDR3 loop spans 14 amino acids. V lost 8 bases, J lost 4 bases, and 17 bases lay in between. CDR3 residues: CASSGGLAPYGYTF. In DNA, the CDR3 is TGTGCCAGCTCCGGGGGGCTTGCCCCCTATGGCTACACCTTC.

J is TRBJ2-3 and V is TRBV7-3; 11 bases agree with TRBD2. The CDR3 spans 16 residues. The germline gives CDR1 SGHTA, CDR2 FQGTGA. J was trimmed by 4 bases and V by 5 bases; bases with no gene match: 8. CDR3 loop: CASSRVVGLAADTQYF. CDR3 bases: TGTGCCAGCAGCCGTGTAGTGGGACTAGCGGCAGATACGCAGTATTTT. Drawing the rest from reference TRBV7-3 and TRBJ2-3, the complete variable domain is GAGVSQTPSNKVTEKGKYVELRCDPISGHTALYWYRQSLGQGPEFLIYFQGTGAADDSGLPNDRFFAVRPEGSVSTLKIQRTERGDSAVYLCASSRVVGLAADTQYFGPGTRLTVL.

This clonotype has at least ten counts. This rearrangement joins TRBV7-2 to TRBJ2-7; TRBD1 matches at 7 bases. Germline V gene lookup returns CDR1 SGHTA and CDR2 FQGNSA. The V and J ends lost 5 bases and 3 bases, in that order; junction bases with no gene match: 10. This CDR3 region has 15 residues. The CDR3 sequence is CASSTSGQKDYEQYF. CDR3 DNA: TGTGCCAGCAGCACGTCGGGACAGAAAGACTACGAGCAGTACTTC. The whole variable domain, remainder taken from reference TRBV7-2 and TRBJ2-7, is GAGVSQSPSNKVTEKGKDVELRCDPISGHTALYWYRQSLGQGLEFLIYFQGNSAPDKSGLPSDRFSAERTGGSVSTLTIQRTQQEDSAVYLCASSTSGQKDYEQYFGPGTRLTVT.

This clonotype turned up a few times. The chain employs TRBV4-3 and TRBJ2-5, with D possibly TRBD1 on 6 matching bases. The CDR3 loop spans 14 amino acids. In germline, CDR1 is LGHNA, CDR2 YSLEER. V dropped 4 bases and J dropped 2 bases, with 11 bases sitting between them. DNA for the CDR3: TGCGCCAGCAGCCCGTGGCAGGGGCAAGAGACCCAGTACTTC. This sequence encodes CASSPWQGQETQYF.

The rearrangement uses TRBV27 and TRBJ1-4; D perhaps matches TRBD1 (5 bases). V gave up 3 bases and J gave up 7 bases, with 15 bases separating them. Germline CDR1 and CDR2: MNHEY and SMNVEV (reference sequence). The CDR3 length is 15 residues. The CDR3 region is CASSFSAAGGEKLFF. The CDR3 DNA is TGTGCCAGCAGTTTCTCAGCCGCCGGGGGTGAAAAACTGTTTTTT.

This clonotype showed up many times. The V and J genes are TRBV7-2 and TRBJ1-5; D remains unclear. The length of the CDR3 is 18 residues. V lost 4 bases to trimming and J lost 4 bases, with 23 bases between them. Germline V gene lookup returns CDR1 SGHTA and CDR2 FQGNSA. The CDR3 DNA reads TGTGCCAGCAGCTCCCTCCCCGGGAGTAGAGGGTTTAATCAGCCCCAGCATTTT. Its protein is CASSSLPGSRGFNQPQHF. The entire variable domain, with the rest obtained from reference TRBV7-2 and TRBJ1-5, is as follows: GAGVSQSPSNKVTEKGKDVELRCDPISGHTALYWYRQSLGQGLEFLIYFQGNSAPDKSGLPSDRFSAERTGGSVSTLTIQRTQQEDSAVYLCASSSLPGSRGFNQPQHFGDGTRLSIL.

This clonotype was seen a handful of times. For the CDR3, the DNA is TGTGCCAGCTTCCCTAGCGGGACAGTTGCAGATACGCAGTATTTT. Its protein is CASFPSGTVADTQYF. The V and J genes are TRBV7-9 and TRBJ2-3, with 9 bases aligning to TRBD2. The trim removed 8 bases at V and 4 bases at J, leaving 10 bases unmatched. This CDR3 has 15 residues. Germline V gene sequence: CDR1 SEHNR, CDR2 FQNEAQ (reference sequence).

This clonotype was detected only a few times. The CDR3, as DNA: TGTGCCAGCAGTTACTCGCCTCGGGGACAAGAGACCCAGTACTTC. It encodes CASSYSPRGQETQYF. This sequence joins TRBV6-2 or TRBV6-3 and TRBJ2-5; a weak D match, TRBD2 (5 bases). V lost 0 bases to trimming and J lost 2 bases, with 10 bases between them. This CDR3 has 15 amino acids. CDR1 and CDR2 from the germline V gene are MNHEY and SVGEGT.

The rearrangement links TRBV6-5 to TRBJ2-7; 10 bases map to TRBD2. This CDR3 comprises 16 residues. The germline gives CDR1 MNHEY, CDR2 SVGAGI. The V gene end was trimmed by 5 bases and the J gene end by 2 bases; junction bases not matched to a gene: 9. The CDR3 DNA reads as TGTGCCAGCAGTCATTCGCTAGCGGGAGCGACCTACGAGCAGTACTTC. It specifies CASSHSLAGATYEQYF.

J is TRBJ2-1 and V is TRBV11-1, with 8 bases aligning to TRBD2. Germline V gives CDR1 SGHAT, CDR2 FQDESV (reference sequence). The CDR3 consists of 13 residues. Trimming at V came to 7 bases and at J to 8 bases, leaving 7 bases not matched to a gene. The CDR3 bases are TGTGCCAGCACAACGGGAGGGCTCGATGAGCAGTTCTTC. Translated, it gives CASTTGGLDEQFF. The whole variable domain, remainder taken from reference TRBV11-1 and TRBJ2-1, is EAEVAQSPRYKITEKSQAVAFWCDPISGHATLYWYRQILGQGPELLVQFQDESVVDDSQLPKDRFSAERLKGVDSTLKIQPAELGDSAMYLCASTTGGLDEQFFGPGTRLTVL.

The chain joins TRBV6-5 to TRBJ2-7; perhaps D is TRBD1 or TRBD2 (6 bases each). V was trimmed by 4 bases and J by 2 bases, leaving 12 bases between them. The CDR3 is made up of 14 amino acids. The V gene's germline CDR1 is MNHEY and CDR2 SVGAGI. CDR3 sequence reads: CASSSRGPAYEQYV. The DNA for the CDR3 is TGTGCCAGCAGTTCCCGGGGGCCTGCCTACGAGCAGTACGTC.

In this sample, this clonotype turned up many times. The V call is TRBV11-1, the J call TRBJ1-1; no clear D gene. CDR1 and CDR2 (germline): SGHAT, FQDESV (reference sequence). The CDR3 runs 15 residues. With 1 base removed from V and 5 bases from J, the gap between germline ends came to 14 bases. In nucleotides, the CDR3 is TGTGCCAGCAGCTTAGAACGGGCCCGAGGAACTGAAGCTTTCTTT. Protein: CASSLERARGTEAFF. The whole variable domain, filled in from reference TRBV11-1 and TRBJ1-1, reads EAEVAQSPRYKITEKSQAVAFWCDPISGHATLYWYRQILGQGPELLVQFQDESVVDDSQLPKDRFSAERLKGVDSTLKIQPAELGDSAMYLCASSLERARGTEAFFGQGTRLTVV.

The chain uses TRBV20-1 and TRBJ2-7, with 10 bases lining up with TRBD2. This CDR3 has 13 amino acids. CDR1 and CDR2 (germline): DFQATT, SNEGSKA (reference sequence). V was clipped by 5 bases and J by 3 bases; unmatched bases: 4. The DNA for the CDR3 is TGCAGTGCTCGGACTAGCGGACACTACGAGCAGTACGTC. As protein: CSARTSGHYEQYV.

This clonotype came up a few times. The gene calls are TRBV28 and TRBJ1-1; possibly TRBD1 for D (5 bases). V lost 2 bases to trimming and J lost 4 bases, with 11 bases between them. Germline V CDR1 and CDR2: MDHEN, SYDVKM. This CDR3 is built from 14 residues. CDR3 region: CASSLVGGFTEAFF. The CDR3 coding sequence is TGTGCCAGCAGTTTAGTCGGGGGTTTCACTGAAGCTTTCTTT.

The chain employs TRBV19 and TRBJ1-2, with 7 bases matching TRBD1. Germline CDR1 LNHDA, CDR2 SQIVND (reference sequence). With V trimmed by 6 bases and J by 4 bases, 11 bases remained unmatched. The CDR3 totals 15 residues. This CDR3 is CASRPSGQTLYGYTF. CDR3 in DNA: TGTGCCAGTAGACCTTCGGGACAGACCCTCTATGGCTACACCTTC.

This clonotype was seen ten or more times. The chain combines TRBV5-5 with TRBJ2-3, with 7 bases that match TRBD1. CDR1 is SGHKS and CDR2 is YYEKEE in the germline V gene (reference sequence). This CDR3 region has 14 residues. V was pared by 1 base and J by 4 bases, with 3 bases of the junction left unmatched. The CDR3 is CASSLTGDADTQYF. For the CDR3, the DNA is TGTGCCAGCAGCTTGACAGGGGACGCAGATACGCAGTATTTT.

The rearrangement uses TRBV10-3 and TRBJ1-3, with D perhaps TRBD1 (5 bases). Germline CDR1 reads ENHRY; CDR2 reads SYGVKD. V shed 4 bases and J shed 4 bases, with 14 bases lying between them. The CDR3 loop spans 15 amino acids. The CDR3 protein is CAISGAGGGGNTIYF. As DNA, the CDR3 is TGTGCCATCAGTGGTGCGGGGGGTGGCGGAAACACCATATATTTT.

Note on this clonotype: A single base separates this from a much larger clone, so it may be a read error. This chain connects TRBV7-2 to TRBJ1-1; D remains ambiguous. V dropped 2 bases and J dropped 4 bases, with 14 bases sitting between them. Germline CDR1 is SGHTA and CDR2 is FQGNSA. The CDR3 covers 15 residues. The CDR3 region is CASSLMGRHGTEAFF. DNA for the CDR3: TGTGCCAGCAGCTTAATGGGCAGGCATGGCACTGAAGCTTTCTTT.

Many counts were recorded for this clonotype. The chain is built from TRBV7-2 and TRBJ2-7; 7 bases fit TRBD2. Trimming removed 6 bases from V and 0 bases from J; junction bases left unmatched: 8. Germline V lookup: CDR1 SGHTA, CDR2 FQGNSA. The CDR3 consists of 15 residues. The CDR3 bases are TGTGCCAGCAGTCAAAAGCGGGACCTCTCCTACGAGCAGTACTTC. It codes for CASSQKRDLSYEQYF.

J is TRBJ1-6 and V is TRBV7-3; D is undetermined. The CDR3 totals 14 residues. V lost 5 bases and J lost 5, with 10 bases in between. From germline, CDR1 is SGHTA and CDR2 FQGTGA. The CDR3 nucleotides are TGTGCCAGCAGCAAAACCCTAGATAATTCACCCCTCCACTTT. Protein sequence: CASSKTLDNSPLHF.

This clonotype was counted only a few times. J is TRBJ2-3 and V is TRBV7-2; D remains ambiguous. Trimming cost V 2 bases and J 2 bases, with 5 bases left between them. Germline V gives CDR1 SGHTA, CDR2 FQGNSA. CDR3 length equals 13 residues. The CDR3 bases are TGTGCCAGCAGCTTAACTATCACAGATACGCAGTATTTT. Encoded protein: CASSLTITDTQYF.

The V call is TRBV10-3, the J call TRBJ2-1; possibly TRBD2 for D (5 bases). V lost 7 bases and J lost 16, with 20 bases in between. The CDR3 runs to 12 residues. The germline V gene encodes CDR1 ENHRY and CDR2 SYGVKD. The CDR3 sequence: CAITPGNTHKFF. CDR3 bases: TGTGCCATCACCCCGGGGAACACGCACAAATTCTTC.

The rearrangement joins TRBV20-1 to TRBJ2-7; perhaps TRBD2 as D (6 bases). The germline CDR1 and CDR2 sequences are DFQATT and SNEGSKA (reference sequence). The CDR3 covers 13 residues. Trimming took 6 bases from V and 3 from J, leaving 15 bases between them. The CDR3 sequence is CSALGRTVYEQYF. The CDR3 region has the DNA TGCAGTGCACTGGGGAGGACCGTCTACGAGCAGTACTTC.

The CDR3 protein is CASSLNQAKNIQYF. DNA for the CDR3: TGTGCCAGCAGCTTAAACCAAGCCAAAAACATTCAGTACTTC. The gene calls are TRBV7-2 and TRBJ2-4; D uncertain. V shed 2 bases and J shed 0 bases, with 5 bases lying between them. CDR1 and CDR2 from the germline V gene are SGHTA and FQGNSA. The CDR3 is made up of 14 amino acids. The full variable domain, its missing parts supplied by reference TRBV7-2 and TRBJ2-4, is GAGVSQSPSNKVTEKGKDVELRCDPISGHTALYWYRQSLGQGLEFLIYFQGNSAPDKSGLPSDRFSAERTGGSVSTLTIQRTQQEDSAVYLCASSLNQAKNIQYFGAGTRLSVL.